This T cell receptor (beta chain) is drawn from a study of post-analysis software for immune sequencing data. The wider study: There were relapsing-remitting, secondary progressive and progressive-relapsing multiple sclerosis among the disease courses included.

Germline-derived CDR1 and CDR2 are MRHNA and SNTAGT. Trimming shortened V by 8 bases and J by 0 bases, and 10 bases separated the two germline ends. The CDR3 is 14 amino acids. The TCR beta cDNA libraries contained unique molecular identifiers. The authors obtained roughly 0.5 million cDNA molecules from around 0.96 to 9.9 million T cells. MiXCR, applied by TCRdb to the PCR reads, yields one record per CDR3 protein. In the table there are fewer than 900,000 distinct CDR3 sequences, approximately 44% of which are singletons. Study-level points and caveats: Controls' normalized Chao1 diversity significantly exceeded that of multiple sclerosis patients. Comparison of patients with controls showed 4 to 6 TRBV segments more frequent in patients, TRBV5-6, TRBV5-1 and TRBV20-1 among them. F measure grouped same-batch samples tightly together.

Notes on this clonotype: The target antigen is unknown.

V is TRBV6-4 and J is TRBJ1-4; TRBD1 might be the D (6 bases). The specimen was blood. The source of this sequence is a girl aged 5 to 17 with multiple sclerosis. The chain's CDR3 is CASHRQATNEKLFF. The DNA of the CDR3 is TGTGCCAGCCATCGACAGGCAACTAATGAAAAACTGTTTTTT.